The 18 T cell receptor beta chains below all came from one sample that was sequenced in a study of T-cell reconstitution after alpha-beta-depleted transplantation in children. Preparation of the TCRbeta library involved a method that used unique molecular identifiers. TCRdb used MiXCR to reprocess the PCR reads, holding one entry per CDR3 protein. The data show roughly 280,000 distinct CDR3 sequences, 11% seen once. The source was peripheral blood, collected 180 days after TCRalphabeta/CD19-depleted stem cell transplant. The receptors derive from a male patient aged 2-9 years who had a stem cell transplant for chronic granulomatous disease, so the T cells may come from the graft donor.

There are many counts of this clonotype. V usage is TRBV5-1 and J usage is TRBJ1-6; no clear D. Trimming cost V 0 bases and J 11 bases, with 15 bases left between them. The germline gives CDR1 SGHRS, CDR2 YFSETQ. The CDR3 sequence is 15 residues long. The CDR3 coding sequence is TGCGCCAGCAGCTTGGGTGACCCAAACACCGCACCCCTCCACTTT. It encodes CASSLGDPNTAPLHF.

This clonotype occurred many times. The chain has TRBV5-6 and TRBJ2-3, with D possibly TRBD2 on 5 matching bases. Per germline, CDR1 SGHDT and CDR2 YYEEEE. The CDR3 length is 12 residues. Deletions cut 6 bases from V and 4 bases from J, with 9 bases between. CDR3 protein: CASNAGADTQYF. The CDR3 DNA is TGTGCCAGCAATGCCGGGGCAGATACGCAGTATTTT.

In this sample, this clonotype turned up many times. The chain joins TRBV29-1 to TRBJ1-3; D is uncertain. V lost 4 bases, J lost 4 bases, and 5 bases lay in between. The CDR3 loop spans 11 amino acids. CDR1 is SQVTM, CDR2 ANQGSEA, per germline. As DNA, the CDR3 is TGCAGCGTTGTAAACGGAAACACCATATATTTT. Its protein product is CSVVNGNTIYF.

The chain has TRBV19 and TRBJ1-1; D unclear. CDR3 length: 11 residues. Germline V gene lookup returns CDR1 LNHDA and CDR2 SQIVND (reference sequence). Between the trimmed V and J ends, which lost 7 bases and 3 bases, there was a span of 6 bases. In nucleotides, the CDR3 is TGTGCCAGTAAGACGCACACTGAAGCTTTCTTT. Encoded protein: CASKTHTEAFF.

This clonotype was detected many times. The gene calls are TRBV20-1 and TRBJ2-1; tentatively, D is TRBD2 (5 bases). V lost 6 bases and J 7 bases, leaving 25 bases between the germline ends. This CDR3 region has 16 residues. Germline CDR1 is DFQATT and CDR2 is SNEGSKA (reference sequence). As DNA, the CDR3 is TGCAGTGCAATAGTTCCCCTACTAGGAAACTCAAATGAGCAGTTCTTC. This gives the protein CSAIVPLLGNSNEQFF.

This clonotype occurred many times. This sequence joins TRBV20-1 and TRBJ1-5; D unresolved. From germline, CDR1 is DFQATT and CDR2 SNEGSKA (reference sequence). With 5 bases removed from V and 3 bases from J, the gap between germline ends came to 11 bases. The CDR3 covers 13 residues. CDR3 sequence (DNA): TGCAGTGCTGGAGGGAACTTCAATCAGCCCCAGCATTTT. Its translation is CSAGGNFNQPQHF.

This clonotype was seen many times. A read error may account for a junction end that differs from germline. This chain connects TRBV28 to TRBJ2-3; D ambiguous. The CDR3 is made up of 12 amino acids. CDR1 MDHEN and CDR2 SYDVKM come from the germline V gene. This chain's CDR3 is CAISPPTDTQYF. The CDR3 coding sequence is TGTGCCATCAGTCCCCCCACAGATACGCAGTATTTT.

This clonotype was observed many times. The chain uses TRBV2 and TRBJ1-5; D unresolved. The CDR3 is 14 residues long. CDR1 and CDR2 (germline): SNHLY, FYNNEI. The V gene lost 1 base and the J gene lost 1 base, with 5 bases spanning the gap. CDR3 sequence reads: CASSEGESNQPQHF. The CDR3 nucleotides are TGTGCCAGCAGTGAAGGGGAAAGCAATCAGCCCCAGCATTTT.

This chain uses TRBV20-1 with TRBJ2-1; 8 nucleotides agree with TRBD2. The CDR3 consists of 18 residues. Losses at the gene ends were 0 bases for V and 4 bases for J; bases not matched to a gene: 14. Germline lookup yields CDR1 DFQATT and CDR2 SNEGSKA (reference sequence). The chain's CDR3 is CSARDRREGTSFYNEQFF. DNA of the CDR3: TGCAGTGCTAGAGATAGGCGGGAAGGGACTAGTTTTTACAATGAGCAGTTCTTC.

Concerning this clonotype: A much more abundant neighbour one base away suggests this may be a read error. Likely a read error: the CDR3 ends without its conserved phenylalanine or tryptophan. The V call is TRBV6-1, the J call TRBJ2-3, with 12 bases matching TRBD2. Germline CDR1 reads MNHNS; CDR2 reads SASEGT. With V trimmed by 7 bases and J by 3 bases, 2 bases remained unmatched. The CDR3 has 14 amino acids. Here the CDR3 reads CASTTSGSTDTQYL. DNA for the CDR3: TGTGCCAGCACGACTAGCGGGAGTACAGATACGCAGTATTTA.

This clonotype was seen repeatedly, ten times or more. The chain's CDR3 is CASSSPGPGYEQYF. The CDR3 coding sequence is TGTGCCAGCAGCTCTCCGGGGCCCGGTTACGAGCAGTACTTC. The chain recombines TRBV7-2 with TRBJ2-7; TRBD1 or TRBD2 may be the D gene (5 bases each). The CDR3 length is 14 residues. The ends were cut back, 4 bases at V and 4 bases at J, with 14 bases in the middle. CDR1 and CDR2 (germline): SGHTA, FQGNSA.

This clonotype was seen a single time. The chain uses TRBV2 and TRBJ2-7, with a tentative D call TRBD1 (7 bases). The CDR3 runs to 19 residues. Trimming took 0 bases from V and 3 from J, leaving 24 bases between them. Germline lookup yields CDR1 SNHLY and CDR2 FYNNEI. The CDR3 DNA reads as TGTGCCAGCAGTGAAGCGCTCCTAGCGAGGGGGCCCCCGAACTACGAGCAGTACTTC. It codes for CASSEALLARGPPNYEQYF.

The table lists this clonotype with many counts. The CDR3 DNA reads as TGCAGTGCTACCTGGCACTCCTACGAGCAGTACTTC. Protein sequence: CSATWHSYEQYF. The chain recombines TRBV20-1 with TRBJ2-7; D remains unclear. Germline V gene data show CDR1 as DFQATT and CDR2 as SNEGSKA (reference sequence). V was shortened by 4 bases and J by 0 bases, with 7 bases between the two germline ends. This CDR3 is built from 12 residues.

This clonotype showed up many times. The gene calls are TRBV7-2 and TRBJ2-1; 7 bases fit TRBD2. Germline V lookup: CDR1 SGHTA, CDR2 FQGNSA. The CDR3 runs 16 residues. V dropped 5 bases and J dropped 1; count of bases not matched to a gene: 8. The CDR3 sequence: CASSPEERGSYNEQFF. The CDR3 bases are TGTGCCAGCAGCCCCGAAGAGCGGGGATCCTACAATGAGCAGTTCTTC. The complete variable domain, with remaining parts taken from reference TRBV7-2 and TRBJ2-1, reads GAGVSQSPSNKVTEKGKDVELRCDPISGHTALYWYRQSLGQGLEFLIYFQGNSAPDKSGLPSDRFSAERTGGSVSTLTIQRTQQEDSAVYLCASSPEERGSYNEQFFGPGTRLTVL.

This clonotype was found many times. J is TRBJ2-6 and V is TRBV12-3 or TRBV12-4, with D maybe TRBD1 (5 bases). V was shortened by 5 bases and J by 12 bases, with 8 bases between the two germline ends. The CDR3 length is 11 residues. DNA of the CDR3: TGTGCCAGCAGTCGACAGCCCGTCCTGACTTTC. Its translation: CASSRQPVLTF.

This clonotype was picked up many times. The genes are TRBV5-1 and TRBJ2-1, with 13 bases matching TRBD2. The CDR3 length is 21 residues. The J segment lost 4 bases and the V segment lost 1 base, leaving 17 bases of the junction unmatched. Germline V CDR1 and CDR2: SGHRS, YFSETQ. The CDR3 DNA reads TGCGCCAGCAGCTTGCCGCCCGGGACAGCTCAGGGACTAGCGGGGTACAATGAGCAGTTCTTC. It is translated as CASSLPPGTAQGLAGYNEQFF.

The sample holds many counts of this clonotype. The V call is TRBV4-3, the J call TRBJ2-5; D is perhaps TRBD1 (5 bases). The CDR3 length is 15 residues. Between the trimmed V and J ends, which lost 4 bases and 3 bases, there was a span of 15 bases. CDR1 is LGHNA and CDR2 is YSLEER in the germline V gene. The CDR3 DNA reads TGCGCCAGCAGCCCAGAATTGGGGCCAGAAGAGACCCAGTACTTC. Its translation is CASSPELGPEETQYF.

This clonotype was seen at least ten times. This chain connects TRBV20-1 to TRBJ2-4; unclear D gene. Trimming pared 1 base from V and 1 base from J, leaving 8 bases between. The CDR3 length is 14 residues. CDR1 and CDR2 from the germline V gene are DFQATT and SNEGSKA (reference sequence). CDR3 sequence: CSARVGLAKNIQYF. CDR3 bases: TGCAGTGCTAGAGTGGGCTTGGCCAAAAACATTCAGTACTTC.